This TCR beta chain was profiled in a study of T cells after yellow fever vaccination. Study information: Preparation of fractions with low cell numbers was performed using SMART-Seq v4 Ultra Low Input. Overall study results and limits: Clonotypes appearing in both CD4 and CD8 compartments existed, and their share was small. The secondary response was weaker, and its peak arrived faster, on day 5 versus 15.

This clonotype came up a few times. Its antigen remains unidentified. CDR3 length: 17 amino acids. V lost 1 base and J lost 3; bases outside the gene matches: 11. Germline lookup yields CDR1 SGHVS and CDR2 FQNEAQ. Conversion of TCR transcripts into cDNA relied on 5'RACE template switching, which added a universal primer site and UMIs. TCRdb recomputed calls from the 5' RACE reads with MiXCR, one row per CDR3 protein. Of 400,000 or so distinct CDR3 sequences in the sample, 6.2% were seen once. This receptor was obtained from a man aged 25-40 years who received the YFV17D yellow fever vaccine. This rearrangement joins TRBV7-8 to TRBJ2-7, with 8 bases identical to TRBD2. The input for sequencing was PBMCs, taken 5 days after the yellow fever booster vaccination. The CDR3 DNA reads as TGTGCCAGCAGCTTAGAGCTCCGGACTAGCTTTTTCTACGAGCAGTACTTC. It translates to CASSLELRTSFFYEQYF. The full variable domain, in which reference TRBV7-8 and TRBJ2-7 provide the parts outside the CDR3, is GAGVSQSPRYKVAKRGQDVALRCDPISGHVSLFWYQQALGQGPEFLTYFQNEAQLDKSGLPSDRFFAERPEGSVSTLKIQRTQQEDSAVYLCASSLELRTSFFYEQYFGPGTRLTVT.